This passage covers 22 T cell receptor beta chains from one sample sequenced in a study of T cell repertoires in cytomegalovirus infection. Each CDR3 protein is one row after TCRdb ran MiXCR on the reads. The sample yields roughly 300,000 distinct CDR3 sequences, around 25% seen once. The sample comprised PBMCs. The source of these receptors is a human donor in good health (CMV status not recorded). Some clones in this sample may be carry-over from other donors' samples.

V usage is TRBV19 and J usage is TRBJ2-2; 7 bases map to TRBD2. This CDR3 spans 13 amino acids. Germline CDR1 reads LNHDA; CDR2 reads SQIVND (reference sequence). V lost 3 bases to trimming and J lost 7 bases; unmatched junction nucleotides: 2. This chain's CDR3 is CASSIGLVGELFF. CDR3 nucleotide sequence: TGTGCCAGTAGTATCGGACTAGTCGGGGAGCTGTTTTTT.

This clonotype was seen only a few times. CDR3 DNA sequence: TGCGCCAGCAGCTTGATAGCGGGGGAAGACGAGCAGTACTTC. Its translation is CASSLIAGEDEQYF. This chain connects TRBV5-1 to TRBJ2-7; 9 bases are a match to TRBD2. This CDR3 comprises 14 residues. Per germline, CDR1 SGHRS and CDR2 YFSETQ. The ends lost 1 base at V and 5 bases at J; junction bases unmatched: 4.

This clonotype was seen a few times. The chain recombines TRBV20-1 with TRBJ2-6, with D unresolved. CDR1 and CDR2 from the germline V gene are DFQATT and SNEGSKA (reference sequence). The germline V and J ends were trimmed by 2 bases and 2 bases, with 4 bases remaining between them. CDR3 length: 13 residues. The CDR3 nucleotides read TGCAGTGCTAGACAGACTGGGGCCAACGTCCTGACTTTC. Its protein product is CSARQTGANVLTF.

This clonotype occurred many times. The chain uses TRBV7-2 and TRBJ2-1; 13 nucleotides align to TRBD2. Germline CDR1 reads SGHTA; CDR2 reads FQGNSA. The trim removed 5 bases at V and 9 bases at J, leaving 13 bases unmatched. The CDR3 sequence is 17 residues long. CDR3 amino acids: CASSPPTSGRVGGEQFF. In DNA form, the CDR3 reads TGTGCCAGCAGCCCACCTACTAGCGGGAGGGTTGGCGGTGAGCAGTTCTTC.

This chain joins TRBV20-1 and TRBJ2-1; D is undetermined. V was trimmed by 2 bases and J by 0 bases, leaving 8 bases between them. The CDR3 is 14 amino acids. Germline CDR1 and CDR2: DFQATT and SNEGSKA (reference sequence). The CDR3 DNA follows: TGCAGTGCTAGAATCGGAGCCTCCTACAATGAGCAGTTCTTC. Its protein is CSARIGASYNEQFF.

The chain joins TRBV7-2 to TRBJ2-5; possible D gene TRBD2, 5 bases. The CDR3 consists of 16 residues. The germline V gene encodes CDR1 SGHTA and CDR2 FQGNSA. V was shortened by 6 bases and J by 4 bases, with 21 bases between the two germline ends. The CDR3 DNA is TGTGCCAGCAGACCGGAGGCAACTAGACTTCCAGAGACCCAGTACTTC. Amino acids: CASRPEATRLPETQYF. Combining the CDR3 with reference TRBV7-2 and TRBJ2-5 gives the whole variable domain GAGVSQSPSNKVTEKGKDVELRCDPISGHTALYWYRQSLGQGLEFLIYFQGNSAPDKSGLPSDRFSAERTGGSVSTLTIQRTQQEDSAVYLCASRPEATRLPETQYFGPGTRLLVL.

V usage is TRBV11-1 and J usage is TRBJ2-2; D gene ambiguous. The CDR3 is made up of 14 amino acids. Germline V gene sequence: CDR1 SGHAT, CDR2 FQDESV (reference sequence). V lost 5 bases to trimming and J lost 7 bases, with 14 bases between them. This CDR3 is CASSRTPPGGELFF. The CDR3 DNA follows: TGTGCCAGCAGCCGGACCCCACCGGGCGGGGAGCTGTTTTTT.

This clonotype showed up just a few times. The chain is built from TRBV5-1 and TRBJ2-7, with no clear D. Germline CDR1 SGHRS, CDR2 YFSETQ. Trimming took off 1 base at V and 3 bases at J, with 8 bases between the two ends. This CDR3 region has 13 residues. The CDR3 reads CASSLTPDYEQYF. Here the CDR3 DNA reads TGCGCCAGCAGCTTGACTCCAGACTACGAGCAGTACTTC.

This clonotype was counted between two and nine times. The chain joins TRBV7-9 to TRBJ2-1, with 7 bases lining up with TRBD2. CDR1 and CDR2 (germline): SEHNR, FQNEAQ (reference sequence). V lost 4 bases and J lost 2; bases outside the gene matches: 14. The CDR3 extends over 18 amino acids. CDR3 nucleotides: TGTGCCAGCAGCTCCCATTTAGGCGGGAGTTTGACCTACAATGAGCAGTTCTTC. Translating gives CASSSHLGGSLTYNEQFF.

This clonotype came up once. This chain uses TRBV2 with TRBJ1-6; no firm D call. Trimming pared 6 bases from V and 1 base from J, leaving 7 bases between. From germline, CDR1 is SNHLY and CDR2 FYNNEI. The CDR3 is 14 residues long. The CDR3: CASREGSYNSPLHF. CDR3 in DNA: TGTGCCAGCAGGGAGGGTTCCTATAATTCACCCCTCCACTTT.

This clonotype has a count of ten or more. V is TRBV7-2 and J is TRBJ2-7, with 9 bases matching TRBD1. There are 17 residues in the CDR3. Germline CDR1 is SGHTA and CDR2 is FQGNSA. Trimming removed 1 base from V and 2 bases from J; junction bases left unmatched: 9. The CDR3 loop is CASSLGSLGQGAYEQYF. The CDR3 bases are TGTGCCAGCAGCTTAGGGTCGTTGGGACAGGGTGCCTACGAGCAGTACTTC.

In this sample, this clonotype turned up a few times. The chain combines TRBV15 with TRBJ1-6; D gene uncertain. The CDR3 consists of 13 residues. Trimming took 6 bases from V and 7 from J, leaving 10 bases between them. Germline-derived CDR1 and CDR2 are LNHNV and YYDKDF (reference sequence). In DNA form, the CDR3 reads TGTGCCACCAGTCCCCCCTTAAATTCACCCCTCCACTTT. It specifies CATSPPLNSPLHF.

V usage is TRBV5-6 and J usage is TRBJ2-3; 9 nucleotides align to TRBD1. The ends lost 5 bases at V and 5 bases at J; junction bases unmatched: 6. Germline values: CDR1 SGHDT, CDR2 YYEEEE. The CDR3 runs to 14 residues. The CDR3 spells CASSGATGGDTQYF. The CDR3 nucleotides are TGTGCCAGCAGTGGGGCGACAGGGGGAGATACGCAGTATTTT.

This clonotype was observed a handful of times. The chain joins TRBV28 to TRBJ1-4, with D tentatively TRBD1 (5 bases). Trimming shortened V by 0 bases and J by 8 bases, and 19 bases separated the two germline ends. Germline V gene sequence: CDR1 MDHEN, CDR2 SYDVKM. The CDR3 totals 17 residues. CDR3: CASSLWAGSGVLEKLFF. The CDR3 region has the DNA TGTGCCAGCAGTTTATGGGCAGGGTCAGGAGTCTTAGAAAAACTGTTTTTT.

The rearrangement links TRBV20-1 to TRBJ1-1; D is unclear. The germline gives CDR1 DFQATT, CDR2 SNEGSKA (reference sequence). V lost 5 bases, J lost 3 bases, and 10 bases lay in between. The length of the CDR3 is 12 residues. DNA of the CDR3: TGCAGTGCTCAGCGGGTGGACACTGAAGCTTTCTTT. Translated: CSAQRVDTEAFF.

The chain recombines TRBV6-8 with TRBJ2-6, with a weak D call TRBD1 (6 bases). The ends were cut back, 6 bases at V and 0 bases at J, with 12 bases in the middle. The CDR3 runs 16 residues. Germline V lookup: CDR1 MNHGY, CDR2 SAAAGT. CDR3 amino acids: CASRRGFRSGANVLTF. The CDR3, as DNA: TGTGCCAGCAGGAGGGGGTTTCGCTCTGGGGCCAACGTCCTGACTTTC.

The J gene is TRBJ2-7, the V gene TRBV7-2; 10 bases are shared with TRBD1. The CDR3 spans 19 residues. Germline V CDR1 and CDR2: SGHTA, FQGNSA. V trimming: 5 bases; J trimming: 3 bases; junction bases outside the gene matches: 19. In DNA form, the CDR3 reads TGTGCCAGCAGCCCCCGGGACAGGGGATTGAGCGGGAGCGTCTACGAGCAGTACTTC. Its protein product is CASSPRDRGLSGSVYEQYF.

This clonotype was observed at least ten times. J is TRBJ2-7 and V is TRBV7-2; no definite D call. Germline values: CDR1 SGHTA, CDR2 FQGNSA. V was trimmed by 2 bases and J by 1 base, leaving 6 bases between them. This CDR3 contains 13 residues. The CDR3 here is CASSLMGSYEQYF. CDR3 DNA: TGTGCCAGCAGCTTAATGGGATCCTACGAGCAGTACTTC.

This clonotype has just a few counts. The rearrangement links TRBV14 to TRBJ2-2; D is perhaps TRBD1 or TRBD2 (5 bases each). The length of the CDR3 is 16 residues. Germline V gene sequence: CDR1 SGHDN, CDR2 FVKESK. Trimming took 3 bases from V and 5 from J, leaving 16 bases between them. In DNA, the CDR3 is TGTGCCAGCAGCCAGGGACGCGTCCTAGAGACCGGGGAGCTGTTTTTT. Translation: CASSQGRVLETGELFF.

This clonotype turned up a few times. The CDR3 spells CASSLVWNEQFF. CDR3 nucleotides: TGTGCCAGCAGCTTAGTGTGGAATGAGCAGTTCTTC. The chain employs TRBV11-2 and TRBJ2-1; D unclear. The CDR3 has 12 amino acids. Between the trimmed V and J ends, which lost 1 base and 7 bases, there was a span of 5 bases. The germline V gene encodes CDR1 SGHAT and CDR2 FQNNGV.

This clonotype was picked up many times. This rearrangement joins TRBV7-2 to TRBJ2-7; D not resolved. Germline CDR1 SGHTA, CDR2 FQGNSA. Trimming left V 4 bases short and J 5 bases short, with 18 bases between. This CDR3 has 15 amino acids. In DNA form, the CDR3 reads TGTGCCAGCAGCTATAGGTCGGTAGGGTCGAACGAGCAGTACTTC. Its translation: CASSYRSVGSNEQYF.

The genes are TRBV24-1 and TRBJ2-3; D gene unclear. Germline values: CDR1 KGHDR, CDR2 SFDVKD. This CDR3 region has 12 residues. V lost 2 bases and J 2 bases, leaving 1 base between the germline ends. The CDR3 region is CATSDYTDTQYF. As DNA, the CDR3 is TGTGCCACCAGTGATTACACAGATACGCAGTATTTT.